This T cell receptor (beta chain) stems from a study of PD-L1 blockade in urothelial cancer. Concerning this clone itself: No antigen is known for it.

Study-wide results and caveats: Clones that were tumor-associated expanded more in the blood of durable-benefit patients at 3 weeks. Below-median pretreatment blood TCR clonality was a predictor of better survival.

A spike-in of synthetic TCR analog templates was added to each PCR. Libraries were prepared by immunoSEQ multiplex PCR; TCRdb keeps only in-frame clonotypes and omits some of them. The profile shows 50,000 or so clones, about 86% of them singletons. The time point: pretreatment peripheral blood. Pretreatment sampling and on-treatment sampling together yielded between 1 and 8 samples for each patient. Specimen: PBMCs, collected around atezolizumab (anti-PD-L1) treatment. This receptor was identified in a man in his fifties or sixties with urothelial cancer.

In DNA, the CDR3 is TGTGCCAGCAGCCGAGGGGACAGGGGGAATCAGCCCCAGCATTTT. Residues: CASSRGDRGNQPQHF. The rearrangement links TRBV28 to TRBJ1-5; 11 nucleotides agree with TRBD1. This CDR3 comprises 15 residues. CDR1 and CDR2 (germline): MDHEN, SYDVKM. V was pared by 6 bases and J by 4 bases, with 5 bases of the junction left unmatched.